This T cell receptor beta chain was sequenced during a study of blood T cells in healthy people across ages. The authors ran a second PCR of about 7 to 12 cycles using a sample-barcoded 5' primer and a J-beta primer mix. Each cDNA molecule was tagged by a template-switch adaptor that had 12 random nucleotides. Each CDR3 protein is one row after TCRdb ran MiXCR on the 5' RACE reads. The sample yields more than 700,000 distinct CDR3 sequences, 53% seen once. Donors each provided roughly 9.6 milliliters of peripheral blood. Findings and caveats of the study: TCR beta diversity correlated strongly with naive T cell percentage.

Concerning this clonotype itself: Its antigen is not identified.

Sample: blood. The source is a man older than 75 in good health.

CDR3 nucleotide sequence: TGTGCCAGCAGAGAACAACCCACAGAGACCCAGTACTTC. Protein: CASREQPTETQYF. V gene TRBV2 combines with J gene TRBJ2-4, with D hard to call. Gene TRBJ2-5 matches the end of the DNA better, so the J call may be wrong. Germline V gene data show CDR1 as SNHLY and CDR2 as FYNNEI. The CDR3 contains 13 residues.